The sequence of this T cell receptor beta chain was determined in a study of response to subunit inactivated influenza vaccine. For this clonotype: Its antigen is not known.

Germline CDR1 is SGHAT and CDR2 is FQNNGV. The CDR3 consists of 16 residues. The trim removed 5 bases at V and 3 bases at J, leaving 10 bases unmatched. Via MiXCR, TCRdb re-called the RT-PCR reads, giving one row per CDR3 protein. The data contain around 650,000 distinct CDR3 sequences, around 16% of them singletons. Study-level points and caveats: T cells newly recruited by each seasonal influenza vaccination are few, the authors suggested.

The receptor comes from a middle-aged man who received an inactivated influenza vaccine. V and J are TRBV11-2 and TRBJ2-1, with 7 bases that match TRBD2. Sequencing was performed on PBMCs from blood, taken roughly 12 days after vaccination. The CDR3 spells CASSPASGANYNEQFF. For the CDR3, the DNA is TGTGCCAGCAGCCCAGCTAGCGGCGCAAACTACAATGAGCAGTTCTTC.